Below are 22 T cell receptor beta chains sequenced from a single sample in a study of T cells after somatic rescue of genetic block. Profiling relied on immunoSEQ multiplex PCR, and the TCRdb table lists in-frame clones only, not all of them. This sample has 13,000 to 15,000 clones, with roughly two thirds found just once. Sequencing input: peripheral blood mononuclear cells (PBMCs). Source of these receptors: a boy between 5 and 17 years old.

In nucleotides, the CDR3 is TGTGCCAGCAGTTACCGGGACAGGGTCTACAATGAGCAGTTCTTC. This encodes CASSYRDRVYNEQFF. J is TRBJ2-1 and V is TRBV6-5, with 9 bases identical to TRBD1. V dropped 2 bases and J dropped 3; count of bases not matched to a gene: 2. The CDR3 consists of 15 residues. In germline, CDR1 is MNHEY, CDR2 SVGAGI.

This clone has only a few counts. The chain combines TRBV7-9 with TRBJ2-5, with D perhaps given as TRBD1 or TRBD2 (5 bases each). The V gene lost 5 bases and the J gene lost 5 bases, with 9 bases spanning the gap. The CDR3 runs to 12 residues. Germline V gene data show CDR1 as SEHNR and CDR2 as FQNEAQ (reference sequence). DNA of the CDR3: TGTGCCAGCAGCCGAGGGGTGGAGACCCAGTACTTC. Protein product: CASSRGVETQYF. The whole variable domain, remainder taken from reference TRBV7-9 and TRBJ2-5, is DTGVSQNPRHKITKRGQNVTFRCDPISEHNRLYWYRQTLGQGPEFLTYFQNEAQLEKSRLLSDRFSAERPKGSFSTLEIQRTEQGDSAMYLCASSRGVETQYFGPGTRLLVL.

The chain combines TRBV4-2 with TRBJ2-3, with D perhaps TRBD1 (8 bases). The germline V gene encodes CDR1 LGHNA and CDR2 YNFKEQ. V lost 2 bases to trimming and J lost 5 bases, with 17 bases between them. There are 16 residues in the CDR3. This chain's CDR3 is CASSQSPDREGDTQYF. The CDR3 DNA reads TGTGCCAGCAGCCAATCCCCGGACAGGGAGGGAGATACGCAGTATTTT.

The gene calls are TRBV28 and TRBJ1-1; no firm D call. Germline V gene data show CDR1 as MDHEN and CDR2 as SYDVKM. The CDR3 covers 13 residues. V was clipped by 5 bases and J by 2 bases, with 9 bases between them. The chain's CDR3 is CASSPRRNTEAFF. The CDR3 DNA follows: TGTGCCAGCAGTCCTAGGCGAAACACTGAAGCTTTCTTT.

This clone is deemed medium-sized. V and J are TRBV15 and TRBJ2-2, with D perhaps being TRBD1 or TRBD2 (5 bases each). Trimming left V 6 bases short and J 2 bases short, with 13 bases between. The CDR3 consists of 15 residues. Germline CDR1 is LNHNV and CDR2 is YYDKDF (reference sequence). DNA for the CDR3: TGTGCCACCAGGCCTACCGGGGCAAACACCGGGGAGCTGTTTTTT. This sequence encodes CATRPTGANTGELFF.

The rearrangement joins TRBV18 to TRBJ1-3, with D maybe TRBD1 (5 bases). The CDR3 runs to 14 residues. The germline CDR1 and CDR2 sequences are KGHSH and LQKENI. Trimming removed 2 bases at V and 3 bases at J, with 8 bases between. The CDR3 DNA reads TGTGCCAGCTCACCAATCCAGGGTGGAAACACCATATATTTT. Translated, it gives CASSPIQGGNTIYF.

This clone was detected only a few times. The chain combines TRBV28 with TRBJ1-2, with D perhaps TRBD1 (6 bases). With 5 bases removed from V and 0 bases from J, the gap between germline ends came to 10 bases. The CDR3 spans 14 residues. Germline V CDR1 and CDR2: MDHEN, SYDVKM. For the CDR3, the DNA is TGTGCCAGCAGTCCATGGACAGCTAACTATGGCTACACCTTC. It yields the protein CASSPWTANYGYTF.

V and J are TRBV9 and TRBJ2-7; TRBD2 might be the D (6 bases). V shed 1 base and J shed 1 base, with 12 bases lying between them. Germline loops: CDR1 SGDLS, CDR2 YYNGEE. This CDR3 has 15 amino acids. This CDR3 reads CASSVSGGVSYEQYF. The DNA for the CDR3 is TGTGCCAGCAGCGTATCTGGCGGGGTTTCCTACGAGCAGTACTTC.

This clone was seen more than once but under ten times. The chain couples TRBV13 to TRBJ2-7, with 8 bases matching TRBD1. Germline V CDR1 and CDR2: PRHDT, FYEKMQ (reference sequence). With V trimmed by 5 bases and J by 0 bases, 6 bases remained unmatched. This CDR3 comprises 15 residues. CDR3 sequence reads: CASSHRGRSSYEQYF. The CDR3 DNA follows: TGTGCCAGCAGCCACAGGGGGAGGAGCTCCTACGAGCAGTACTTC.

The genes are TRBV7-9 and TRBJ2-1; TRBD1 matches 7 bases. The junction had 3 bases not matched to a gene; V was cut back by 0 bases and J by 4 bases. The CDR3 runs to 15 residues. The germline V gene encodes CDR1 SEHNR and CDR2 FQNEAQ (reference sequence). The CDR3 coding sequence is TGTGCCAGCAGCTTAGCAGGGGGCCGGTACAATGAGCAGTTCTTC. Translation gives CASSLAGGRYNEQFF.

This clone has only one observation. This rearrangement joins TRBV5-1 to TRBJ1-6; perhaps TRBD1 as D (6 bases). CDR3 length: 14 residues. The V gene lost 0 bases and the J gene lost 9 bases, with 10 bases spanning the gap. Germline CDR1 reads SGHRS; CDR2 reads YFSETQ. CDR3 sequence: CASSLDRVLSPLHF. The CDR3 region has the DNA TGCGCCAGCAGCTTGGACAGGGTACTTTCACCCCTCCACTTT.

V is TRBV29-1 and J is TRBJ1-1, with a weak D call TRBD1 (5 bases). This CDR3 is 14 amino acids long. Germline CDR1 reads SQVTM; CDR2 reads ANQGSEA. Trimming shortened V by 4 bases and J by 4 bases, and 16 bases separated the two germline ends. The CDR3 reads CSVVTSLGPTEAFF. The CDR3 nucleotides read TGCAGCGTTGTAACCAGTCTGGGGCCCACTGAAGCTTTCTTT.

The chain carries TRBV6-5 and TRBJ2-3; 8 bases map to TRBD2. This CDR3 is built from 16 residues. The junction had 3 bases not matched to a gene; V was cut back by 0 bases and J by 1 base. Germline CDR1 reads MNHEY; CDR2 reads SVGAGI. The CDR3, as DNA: TGTGCCAGCAGTTACTCGCCAGCGGGGGGCACAGATACGCAGTATTTT. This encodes CASSYSPAGGTDTQYF.

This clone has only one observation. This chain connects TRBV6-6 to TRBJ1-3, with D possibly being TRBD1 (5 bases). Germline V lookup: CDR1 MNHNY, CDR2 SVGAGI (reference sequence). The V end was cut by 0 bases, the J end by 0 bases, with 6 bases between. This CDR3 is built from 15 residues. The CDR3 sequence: CASSYSQGSGNTIYF. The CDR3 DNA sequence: TGTGCCAGCAGTTACTCGCAGGGCTCTGGAAACACCATATATTTT.

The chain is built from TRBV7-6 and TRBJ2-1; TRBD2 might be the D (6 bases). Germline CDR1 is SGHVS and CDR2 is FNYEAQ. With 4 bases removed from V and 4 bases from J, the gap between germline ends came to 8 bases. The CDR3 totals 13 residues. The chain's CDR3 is CASSSGTYNEQFF. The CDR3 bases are TGTGCCAGCAGCTCCGGGACTTACAATGAGCAGTTCTTC.

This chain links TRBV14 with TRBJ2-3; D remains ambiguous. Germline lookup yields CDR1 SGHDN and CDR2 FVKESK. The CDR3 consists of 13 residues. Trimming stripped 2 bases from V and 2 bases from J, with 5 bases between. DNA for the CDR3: TGTGCCAGCAGCCAAAGGACCACAGATACGCAGTATTTT. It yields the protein CASSQRTTDTQYF.

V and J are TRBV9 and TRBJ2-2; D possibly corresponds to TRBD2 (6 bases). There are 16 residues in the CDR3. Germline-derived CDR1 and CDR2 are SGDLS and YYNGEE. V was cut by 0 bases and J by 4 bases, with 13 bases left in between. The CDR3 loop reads CASSVAGGRGTGELFF. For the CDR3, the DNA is TGTGCCAGCAGCGTAGCCGGGGGAAGAGGCACCGGGGAGCTGTTTTTT.

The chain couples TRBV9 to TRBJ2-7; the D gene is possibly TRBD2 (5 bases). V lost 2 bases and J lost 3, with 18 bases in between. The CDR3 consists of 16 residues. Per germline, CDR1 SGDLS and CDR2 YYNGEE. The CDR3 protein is CASSVGEGIWYYEQYF. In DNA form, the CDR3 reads TGTGCCAGCAGCGTGGGTGAGGGAATTTGGTACTACGAGCAGTACTTC. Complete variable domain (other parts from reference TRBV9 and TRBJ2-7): DSGVTQTPKHLITATGQRVTLRCSPRSGDLSVYWYQQSLDQGLQFLIQYYNGEERAKGNILERFSAQQFPDLHSELNLSSLELGDSALYFCASSVGEGIWYYEQYFGPGTRLTVT.

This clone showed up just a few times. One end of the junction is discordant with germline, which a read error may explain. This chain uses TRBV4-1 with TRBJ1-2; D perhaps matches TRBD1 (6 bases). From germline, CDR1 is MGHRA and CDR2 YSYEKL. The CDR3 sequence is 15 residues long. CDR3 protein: CASTQVVGQNYGYTF. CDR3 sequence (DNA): TGCGCCAGCACCCAAGTAGTAGGACAGAACTATGGCTACACCTTC.

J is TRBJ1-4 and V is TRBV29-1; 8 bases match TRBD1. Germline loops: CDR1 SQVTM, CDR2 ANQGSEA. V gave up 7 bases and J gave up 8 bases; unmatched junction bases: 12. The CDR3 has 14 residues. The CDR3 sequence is CSAVLGQGEEKLFF. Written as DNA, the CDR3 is TGCAGCGCCGTCCTCGGACAGGGAGAGGAAAAACTGTTTTTT.

CDR3 in amino acids: CASSLMASGDKNIQYF. The CDR3 DNA reads TGCGCCAGCAGCTTGATGGCCAGCGGGGACAAAAACATTCAGTACTTC. The rearrangement joins TRBV5-1 to TRBJ2-4; TRBD2 matches 7 bases. CDR3 length: 16 amino acids. Looked up from germline, CDR1 is SGHRS and CDR2 is YFSETQ. The junction had 7 bases not matched to a gene; V was cut back by 1 base and J by 3 bases.

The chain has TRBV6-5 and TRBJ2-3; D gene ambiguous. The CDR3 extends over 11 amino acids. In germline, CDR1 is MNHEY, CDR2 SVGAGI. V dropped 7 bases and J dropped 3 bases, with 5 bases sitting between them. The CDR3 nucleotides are TGTGCCAGCAAAGAGACAGATACGCAGTATTTT. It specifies CASKETDTQYF.